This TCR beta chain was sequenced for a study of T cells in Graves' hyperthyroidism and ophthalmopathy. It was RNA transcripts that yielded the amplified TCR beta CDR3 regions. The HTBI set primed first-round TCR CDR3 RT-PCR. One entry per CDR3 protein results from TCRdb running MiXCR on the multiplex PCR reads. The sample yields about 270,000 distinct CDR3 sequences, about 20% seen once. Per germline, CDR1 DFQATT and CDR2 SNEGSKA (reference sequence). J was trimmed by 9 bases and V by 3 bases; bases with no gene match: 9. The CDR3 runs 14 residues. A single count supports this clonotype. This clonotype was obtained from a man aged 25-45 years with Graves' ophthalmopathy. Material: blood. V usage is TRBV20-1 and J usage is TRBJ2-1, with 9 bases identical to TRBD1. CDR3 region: CSARVDRGTGEQFF. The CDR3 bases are TGCAGTGCTAGGGTGGACAGGGGCACGGGTGAGCAGTTCTTC.